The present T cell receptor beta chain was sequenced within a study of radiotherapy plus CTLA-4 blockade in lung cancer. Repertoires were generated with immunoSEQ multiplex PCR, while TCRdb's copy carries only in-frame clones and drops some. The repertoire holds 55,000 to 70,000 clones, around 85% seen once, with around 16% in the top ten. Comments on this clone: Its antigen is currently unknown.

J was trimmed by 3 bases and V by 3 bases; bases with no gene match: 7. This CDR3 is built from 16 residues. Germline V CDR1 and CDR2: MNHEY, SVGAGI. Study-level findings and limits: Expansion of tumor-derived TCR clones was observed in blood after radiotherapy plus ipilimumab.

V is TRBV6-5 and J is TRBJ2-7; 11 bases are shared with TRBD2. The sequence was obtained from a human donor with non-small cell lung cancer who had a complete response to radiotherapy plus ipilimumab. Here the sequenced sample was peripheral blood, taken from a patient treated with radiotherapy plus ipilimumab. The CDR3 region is CASSYRSGGAGYEQYF. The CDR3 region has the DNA TGTGCCAGCAGTTATCGTAGCGGGGGGGCCGGCTACGAGCAGTACTTC.